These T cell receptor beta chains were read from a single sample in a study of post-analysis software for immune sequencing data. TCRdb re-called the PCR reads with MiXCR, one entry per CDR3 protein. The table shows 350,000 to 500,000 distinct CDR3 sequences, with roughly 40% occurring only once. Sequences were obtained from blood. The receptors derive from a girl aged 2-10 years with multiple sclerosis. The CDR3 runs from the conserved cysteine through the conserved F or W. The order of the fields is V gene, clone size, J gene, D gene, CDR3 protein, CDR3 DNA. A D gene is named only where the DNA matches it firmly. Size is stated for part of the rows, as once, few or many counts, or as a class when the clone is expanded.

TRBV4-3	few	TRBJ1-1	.	CASSQDGQGRTEAFF	TGCGCCAGCAGCCAAGATGGGCAGGGACGGACTGAAGCTTTCTTT
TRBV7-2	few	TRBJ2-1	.	CASSLVGGAGTAVEQFF	TGTGCCAGCAGCTTAGTTGGAGGAGCAGGGACTGCTGTTGAGCAGTTCTTC
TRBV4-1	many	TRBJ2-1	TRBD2	CASSQGLAGYNEQFF	TGCGCCAGCAGCCAGGGACTAGCGGGGTACAATGAGCAGTTCTTC
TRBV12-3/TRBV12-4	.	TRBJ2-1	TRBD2	CASTQGTSGYLGATEQFF	TGTGCCAGCACCCAGGGTACTAGCGGGTACCTGGGGGCCACTGAGCAGTTCTTC
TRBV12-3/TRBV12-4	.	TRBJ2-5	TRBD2	CASSTWTSGQETQYF	TGTGCCAGCAGTACCTGGACTAGCGGTCAAGAGACCCAGTACTTC
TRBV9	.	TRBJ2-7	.	CASSVGPAGEQYF	TGTGCCAGCAGCGTAGGTCCAGCCGGCGAGCAGTACTTC
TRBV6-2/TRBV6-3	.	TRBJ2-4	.	CASSPQRAGLAKNIQYF	TGTGCCAGCAGTCCCCAACGGGCAGGGTTAGCCAAAAACATTCAGTACTTC
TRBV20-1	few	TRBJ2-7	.	CSARDLGRSSSYEQYF	TGCAGTGCTAGAGATCTGGGCAGATCTTCTTCCTACGAGCAGTACTTC
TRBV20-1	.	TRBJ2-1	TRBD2	CSARAGTSSYNEQFF	TGCAGTGCTAGAGCCGGGACTAGCTCCTACAATGAGCAGTTCTTC
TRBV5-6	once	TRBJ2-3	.	CASSYPWGDSLSTDTQYF	TGTGCCAGCAGCTACCCGTGGGGGGACAGCCTTAGCACAGATACGCAGTATTTT
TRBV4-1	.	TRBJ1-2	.	CASSHEPGNYGYTF	TGCGCCAGCAGCCATGAACCGGGGAACTATGGCTACACCTTC
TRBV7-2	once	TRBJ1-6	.	CASSLGGGLDSPLHF	TGTGCCAGCAGTTTAGGAGGGGGTTTGGATTCACCCCTCCACTTT
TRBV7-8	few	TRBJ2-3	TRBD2	CASSPKGGRVTDTQYF	TGTGCCAGCAGTCCTAAAGGCGGGAGGGTAACAGATACGCAGTATTTT
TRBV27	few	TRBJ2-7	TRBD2	CASSFLPAGSYEQYF	TGTGCCAGCAGTTTCCTTCCAGCGGGATCCTACGAGCAGTACTTC
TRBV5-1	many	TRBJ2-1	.	CASSGAGGYNEQFF	TGCGCCAGCAGTGGGGCAGGTGGGTACAATGAGCAGTTCTTC
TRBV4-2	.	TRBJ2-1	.	CASSQDAVAGNNEQFF	TGTGCCAGCAGCCAAGATGCGGTTGCGGGCAACAATGAGCAGTTCTTC
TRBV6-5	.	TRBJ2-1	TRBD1	CASRSGSRGNEQFF	TGTGCCAGCAGGTCGGGCTCCAGGGGGAATGAGCAGTTCTTC
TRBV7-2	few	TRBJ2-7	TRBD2	CASSLVGAGGIYEQYF	TGTGCCAGCAGCTTAGTAGGTGCGGGAGGGATTTACGAGCAGTACTTC
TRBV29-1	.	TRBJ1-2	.	CSVAPLNGYTF	TGCAGCGTTGCCCCCCTGAATGGCTACACCTTC
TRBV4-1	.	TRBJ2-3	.	CASSHLGLASTDTQYF	TGCGCCAGCAGCCATCTTGGGTTAGCTAGCACAGATACGCAGTATTTT
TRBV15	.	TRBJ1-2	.	CATSKGEPVKGYGYTF	TGTGCCACCAGCAAGGGGGAGCCTGTGAAGGGCTATGGCTACACCTTC
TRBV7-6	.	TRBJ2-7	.	CASSLDPPTSYNEQYF	TGTGCCAGCAGCTTAGACCCGCCCACCTCCTACAATGAGCAGTACTTC
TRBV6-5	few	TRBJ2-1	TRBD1	CASSYIPGQGVNEQFF	TGTGCCAGCAGTTATATTCCGGGACAGGGAGTGAATGAGCAGTTCTTC
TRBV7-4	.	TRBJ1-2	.	CASSALGGGYGYTF	TGTGCCAGCAGCGCCCTGGGGGGCGGGTATGGCTACACCTTC
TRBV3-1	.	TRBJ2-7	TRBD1	CASSQPGSGGGYEQYF	TGTGCCAGCAGCCAGCCGGGATCAGGGGGCGGATACGAGCAGTACTTC
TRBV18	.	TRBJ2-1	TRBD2	CASSPASGTDNEQFF	TGTGCCAGCTCACCAGCTAGCGGGACGGACAATGAGCAGTTCTTC
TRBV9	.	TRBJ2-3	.	CASSPTGTRQYF	TGTGCCAGCAGCCCAACAGGGACGCGGCAGTATTTT
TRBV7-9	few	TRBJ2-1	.	CASSFQGPDGGEQFF	TGTGCCAGCAGCTTTCAGGGGCCCGACGGTGGTGAGCAGTTCTTC